The rows below give T cell receptor beta chains drawn from one sample of a study of T cell responses to AZD1222 COVID-19 vaccine. Using immunoSEQ multiplex PCR, the repertoire was profiled, and TCRdb retains in-frame clones only, with some absent. The sample shows 150,000 to 250,000 clones, about 94% of them seen only once. Sequencing used peripheral blood, obtained 28 days after the second AZD1222 dose. The receptors stem from an adult who received the AZD1222 COVID-19 vaccine. CDR3s include the opening cysteine and the closing phenylalanine or tryptophan. Each record gives: J gene, V gene, D gene, clone size, CDR3 protein, CDR3 DNA. D genes are given only for firm matches. Size is stated for part of the rows, as once, few or many counts, or as a class when the clone is expanded.

>TRBJ1-1|TRBV3-1/TRBV3-2|TRBD1|NA
CASRQGTGQAFF
TGTGCCAGCAGACAGGGGACAGGTCAAGCTTTCTTT
>TRBJ1-2|TRBV3-1/TRBV3-2|TRBD1|NA
CASSHRTGDGYTF
TGTGCCAGCAGCCACCGGACAGGGGATGGCTACACCTTC
>TRBJ1-4|TRBV29-1|NA|NA
CSVGFQGTNEKLFF
TGCAGCGTTGGATTCCAGGGTACTAATGAAAAACTGTTTTTT
>TRBJ1-1|TRBV7-9|NA|NA
CASSLARGRGTEAFF
TGTGCCAGCAGCTTAGCGCGTGGGAGGGGCACTGAAGCTTTCTTT
>TRBJ2-1|TRBV15|TRBD1|NA
CATSRVYRQGSSNEQFF
TGTGCCACCAGCAGAGTTTATCGACAGGGAAGTAGCAATGAGCAGTTCTTC
>TRBJ2-5|TRBV25-1|TRBD2|NA
CASSSGGHSRGTQYF
TGTGCCAGCAGCAGCGGGGGCCACTCGAGGGGAACCCAGTACTTC
>TRBJ2-3|TRBV9|NA|NA
CASKPGLIYTDTQYF
TGTGCCAGCAAGCCGGGACTTATATACACAGATACGCAGTATTTT
>TRBJ1-2|TRBV16|TRBD1|NA
CASSQGKRGQMGYTF
TGTGCCAGCAGCCAAGGGAAAAGGGGGCAAATGGGCTACACCTTC
>TRBJ1-1|TRBV23-1|NA|NA
CASSQSRGGKRSTEAFF
TGCGCCAGCAGTCAATCCCGGGGGGGTAAAAGGAGCACTGAAGCTTTCTTT
>TRBJ2-5|TRBV7-3|NA|NA
CASSPGSQGETQYF
TGTGCCAGCAGCCCAGGTAGTCAAGGCGAGACCCAGTACTTC
>TRBJ2-3|TRBV5-1|NA|NA
CASSLEVGGAGTDTQYF
TGCGCCAGCAGCTTGGAGGTGGGGGGGGCAGGCACAGATACGCAGTATTTT
>TRBJ2-6|TRBV19|NA|NA
CATTPSRSGANVLTF
TGTGCCACTACTCCTTCACGCTCTGGGGCCAACGTCCTGACTTTC
>TRBJ2-7|TRBV7-2|NA|NA
CASSLGGNSYEQYF
TGTGCCAGCAGCTTAGGGGGAAATAGCTACGAGCAGTACTTC
>TRBJ1-5|TRBV6-5|TRBD1|NA
CASSYDTGVGQPQHF
TGTGCCAGCAGTTACGATACAGGGGTTGGTCAGCCCCAGCATTTT
>TRBJ2-2|TRBV2|NA|NA
CASSERGEGQSSPNTGELFF
TGTGCCAGCAGTGAACGCGGGGAGGGACAGAGCTCACCGAACACCGGGGAGCTGTTTTTT
>TRBJ2-7|TRBV11-2|NA|NA
CASSLEGQAQQYF
TGTGCCAGCAGCTTAGAGGGACAAGCCCAGCAGTACTTC
>TRBJ1-5|TRBV18|TRBD1|NA
CASSPIRDRVNQPQHF
TGTGCCAGCTCACCAATCCGGGACAGGGTTAACCAGCCCCAGCATTTT
>TRBJ2-7|TRBV9|TRBD1|NA
CASSVTGNYEQYF
TGTGCCAGCAGCGTGACAGGGAACTACGAGCAGTACTTC
>TRBJ1-3|TRBV19|TRBD1|few
CASSFRTGPDSGNTIYF
TGTGCCAGTAGTTTCCGGACAGGGCCCGACTCTGGAAACACCATATATTTT
>TRBJ2-3|TRBV18|NA|NA
CASSASPSTDTQYF
TGTGCCAGCTCTGCTTCCCCTAGCACAGATACGCAGTATTTT